The rows below give T cell receptor beta chains drawn from one sample of a study of vaccination and CD4 T cells after COVID-19. Their specific antigens are unknown. TCRdb called the PCR reads again in MiXCR, with one record for every CDR3 protein. Here the sample spans thousands of distinct CDR3 sequences, about three fifths being singletons. Sequenced sample: CD4+ T cells from blood, cultured in vitro. The receptors originated from a human donor in good health. Both conserved end residues are part of each CDR3. The D gene is left open where the match is weak. Clone sizes are given selectively: once, few, many, or a class where the clone is expanded.

D gene | J gene | clone size | V gene | CDR3 DNA | CDR3 protein
. | TRBJ2-5 | . | TRBV5-1 | TGCGCCAGCAGCTCCGAGGGGTTTTCACCGACCCAGTACTTC | CASSSEGFSPTQYF
TRBD1 | TRBJ1-3 | few | TRBV28 | TGTGCCAGCAGTTGGACAGGCTCTGGAAACACCATATATTTT | CASSWTGSGNTIYF
TRBD1 | TRBJ1-2 | few | TRBV20-1 | TGCAGTGCTAGAGATCCTCAGGGGGCCCAGGATGGCTACACCTTC | CSARDPQGAQDGYTF
. | TRBJ2-1 | few | TRBV20-1 | TGCAGTGCTAGAGATCAGGGCCTCAGGGAGCAGTTCTTC | CSARDQGLREQFF
. | TRBJ1-2 | . | TRBV28 | TGTGCCAGCAGCTTCCCAGGCAGCTATGGCTACACCTTC | CASSFPGSYGYTF
TRBD1 | TRBJ1-6 | . | TRBV7-2 | TGTGCCAGCAGTCAACAGGGGTGGGGACCTAATTCACCCCTCCACTTT | CASSQQGWGPNSPLHF
. | TRBJ1-2 | . | TRBV29-1 | TGCAGCGTTGAGCCCCTTACAGGGAAGGGCTACACCTTC | CSVEPLTGKGYTF
. | TRBJ1-5 | . | TRBV7-2 | TGTGCCAGCAGAGGCGGGATGGCCAGAGACAATCAGCCCCAGCATTTT | CASRGGMARDNQPQHF
TRBD1 | TRBJ1-3 | . | TRBV20-1 | TGCAGTGCTAGCGGTCCCCAGACAGGGCCAAGATCTGGAAACACCATATATTTT | CSASGPQTGPRSGNTIYF
TRBD1 | TRBJ1-2 | . | TRBV10-3 | TGTGCCATCGGGACAGCTGGCTACACCTTC | CAIGTAGYTF
TRBD1 | TRBJ1-2 | few | TRBV28 | TGTGCCAGCAGTTTGGGGACAGGGGATGGCTACACCTTC | CASSLGTGDGYTF
. | TRBJ2-7 | few | TRBV20-1 | TGCAGTGCTAGACTAGGGACATCAACCTACGAGCAGTACTTC | CSARLGTSTYEQYF
. | TRBJ2-3 | . | TRBV20-1 | TGCAGTGCTCGGCCGTACACAGATACGCAGTATTTT | CSARPYTDTQYF
. | TRBJ1-1 | . | TRBV6-5 | TGTGCCAGCAGTTACTCGACAGGTTTCGGTGCTGAAGCTTTCTTT | CASSYSTGFGAEAFF
. | TRBJ1-2 | . | TRBV27 | TGTGCCAGCAGTTTATTGCGAGGGGCAGGTGGCTACACCTTC | CASSLLRGAGGYTF
. | TRBJ2-7 | . | TRBV2 | TGTGCCACGCTAAGCGGCCCCTACGAGCAGTACTTC | CATLSGPYEQYF
TRBD1 | TRBJ1-5 | . | TRBV20-1 | TGCAGTGCTAGCCCGGGACAGTCTGGCAATCAGCCCCAGCATTTT | CSASPGQSGNQPQHF
. | TRBJ1-6 | large | TRBV7-2 | TGTGCCAGCAGCTTAGTGGCCGAGAGCGGTTCACCCCTCCACTTT | CASSLVAESGSPLHF
TRBD2 | TRBJ2-7 | once | TRBV27 | TGTGCCAGCAGTCTACTAGCGGGAGGGCCCCACGAGCAGTACTTC | CASSLLAGGPHEQYF
TRBD1 | TRBJ1-5 | few | TRBV6-5 | TGTGCCAGCAGTTCCAAAACAGGGGGTGGGAGCAATCAGCCCCAGCATTTT | CASSSKTGGGSNQPQHF
. | TRBJ2-1 | few | TRBV23-1 | TGCGCCAGCAGTCAATGGGTGGTCCTTCAGTTCTTC | CASSQWVVLQFF
. | TRBJ1-2 | . | TRBV6-5 | TGTGCCAGCAGTTACTCGGTGGAGGGGAGGATCGAGGGCTACACCTTC | CASSYSVEGRIEGYTF
TRBD2 | TRBJ2-1 | . | TRBV7-6 | TGTGCCAGCAGCTTAAAACTAGCGGCCACCAATGAGCAGTTCTTC | CASSLKLAATNEQFF
. | TRBJ1-5 | few | TRBV6-1 | TGTGCCAGCAGGGGGAGTGGGATAGTCCAGCCCCAGCATTTT | CASRGSGIVQPQHF
. | TRBJ2-3 | . | TRBV20-1 | TGCAGTGCTAGAGATTGGCGGGTAAACACAGATACGCAGTATTTT | CSARDWRVNTDTQYF
TRBD2 | TRBJ2-5 | . | TRBV7-2 | TGTGCCAGCAGAAAGGGAGGGGAGACCCAGTACTTC | CASRKGGETQYF
TRBD1 | TRBJ2-5 | few | TRBV27 | TGTGCCAGCAGTTTTCAGGGGGCACAAGAGACCCAGTACTTC | CASSFQGAQETQYF
. | TRBJ2-5 | few | TRBV20-1 | TGCAGTGCTATAGCCGGTGGGGAGACCCAGTACTTC | CSAIAGGETQYF
. | TRBJ1-6 | . | TRBV6-1 | TGTGCCAGCAGTCCAAAACAGGGTTATAATTCACCCCTCCACTTT | CASSPKQGYNSPLHF
TRBD1 | TRBJ2-7 | few | TRBV20-1 | TGCAGTGCTAGATCCCGGATAAGGACAGGGGTGAGGGAGCAGTACTTC | CSARSRIRTGVREQYF
TRBD1 | TRBJ1-6 | . | TRBV9 | TGTGCCAGCAGCCAGGGGGGCAGCTTAACCCCTGCGGGTTCACCCCTCCACTTT | CASSQGGSLTPAGSPLHF
. | TRBJ2-2 | few | TRBV20-1 | TGCAGTGCTAGACAGGGGGGCCAAGTCGGGGAGCTGTTTTTT | CSARQGGQVGELFF
. | TRBJ1-2 | . | TRBV10-3 | TGTGCCATCAGTGAACAGGCCTATGGCTACACCTTC | CAISEQAYGYTF
TRBD1 | TRBJ2-5 | . | TRBV20-1 | TGCAGTGCTGGGACAGGGCCCCAAGAGACCCAGTACTTC | CSAGTGPQETQYF
TRBD2 | TRBJ2-3 | . | TRBV10-1 | TGCGCCAGCACCCTCAACCCCAAGACTAGCGGGGGGCACACAGATACGCAGTATTTT | CASTLNPKTSGGHTDTQYF
TRBD2 | TRBJ2-3 | few | TRBV12-3/TRBV12-4 | TGTGCCAGCAGTAAGGAGGTTGCGGGAGTGGGTAATACGCAGTATTTT | CASSKEVAGVGNTQYF
. | TRBJ2-2 | . | TRBV10-1 | TGCGCCAGCAGTGAGTCCCGGAGCAGCGGGGAGCTGTTTTTT | CASSESRSSGELFF
. | TRBJ1-6 | . | TRBV5-4 | TGTGCCAGCGGGAGGGAAAGCTCCTATAATTCACCCCTCCACTTT | CASGRESSYNSPLHF
. | TRBJ1-5 | few | TRBV7-9 | TGTGCCAGCAGCTTTGGCGGCAATCAGCCCCAGCATTTT | CASSFGGNQPQHF
. | TRBJ1-6 | few | TRBV20-1 | TGCAGTGCCTCAATTCGGGGGGCCGGCAATTCACCCCTCCACTTT | CSASIRGAGNSPLHF
. | TRBJ1-5 | few | TRBV7-2 | TGTGCCAGCAGCTTATCCGGGGAATTCAATCAGCCCCAGCATTTT | CASSLSGEFNQPQHF
. | TRBJ2-5 | hyperexpanded | TRBV20-1 | TGCAGTGCTAGACCCGGGGCGGAGACCCAGTACTTC | CSARPGAETQYF
. | TRBJ1-2 | . | TRBV20-1 | TGCAGTGCTAGAGACAGGGAAAAGGATGGCTACACCTTC | CSARDREKDGYTF
. | TRBJ2-5 | . | TRBV5-4 | TGTGCCAGCAGCAATGCCGGGACCCCTGGGGTAGAGACCCAGTACTTC | CASSNAGTPGVETQYF
TRBD1 | TRBJ1-1 | . | TRBV19 | TGTGCCAGTAGCGTAAGACAGGGATCCCCATCGAACACTGAAGCTTTCTTT | CASSVRQGSPSNTEAFF
TRBD1 | TRBJ2-5 | . | TRBV7-7 | TGTGCCAGCAGCTTAGTAGGGGGGACAGGTGAAGAGACCCAGTACTTC | CASSLVGGTGEETQYF
. | TRBJ1-2 | . | TRBV15 | TGTGCCACCAGCAGAGGGGAATTGATAGGAGAGAACACCTTC | CATSRGELIGENTF
TRBD1 | TRBJ1-1 | few | TRBV2 | TGTGCCAGCAGTGCTCCCAGGGGGGTAAACACTGAAGCTTTCTTT | CASSAPRGVNTEAFF
. | TRBJ1-2 | . | TRBV7-6 | TGTGCCAGCAGCTACCAGCTTAACTATGGCTACACCTTC | CASSYQLNYGYTF
TRBD1 | TRBJ1-2 | . | TRBV27 | TGTGCCAGCAGTTTCTGGACAGGGAGGCTAGATGGCTACACCTTC | CASSFWTGRLDGYTF
. | TRBJ1-5 | . | TRBV18 | TGTGCCAGCTCACCAAACAGCAATCAGCCCCAGCATTTT | CASSPNSNQPQHF
. | TRBJ2-7 | . | TRBV11-2 | TGTGCCAGCAGCCCCGGGACATCGCACGAGCAGTACTTC | CASSPGTSHEQYF
. | TRBJ2-5 | few | TRBV20-1 | TGCAGTGCTCAACGGGGCAAAGAGACCCAGTACTTC | CSAQRGKETQYF
TRBD1 | TRBJ2-7 | few | TRBV7-9 | TGTGCCAGCAGCTTCGGCCCGGGACAGGGAATCAACGAGCAGTACTTC | CASSFGPGQGINEQYF
. | TRBJ1-2 | once | TRBV20-1 | TGCAGTGCTAGACCGGCAGGGATCATGCGAGGCTACACCTTC | CSARPAGIMRGYTF
. | TRBJ2-3 | . | TRBV6-4 | TGTGCCAGCAGTGCAGGGGAGACAGATACGCAGTATTTT | CASSAGETDTQYF
. | TRBJ1-2 | . | TRBV20-1 | TGCAGTGCTAGAGATCCCACACCCTATGGCTACACCTTC | CSARDPTPYGYTF
. | TRBJ2-7 | . | TRBV2 | TGTGCCAGCAGTGAGCAGGGGGGCGTCTCCTACGAGCAGTACTTC | CASSEQGGVSYEQYF
. | TRBJ1-1 | . | TRBV20-1 | TGCAGTGCATCAGAACAGGGCACTGAAGCTTTCTTT | CSASEQGTEAFF